This TCR beta chain originates from a study of technical replicates of blood from several donors. The CDR3 is 13 residues long. V lost 3 bases, J lost 4 bases, and 9 bases lay in between. CDR1 and CDR2 from the germline V gene are LGHNA and YNFKEQ. The method was immunoSEQ multiplex PCR; TCRdb's version includes in-frame clones alone and lacks a portion of them. This table holds 75,000 to 100,000 clones, approximately 94% found once. The sequenced material came from T cells isolated from PBMCs. This chain uses TRBV4-2 with TRBJ1-1; D is unresolved. This TCR came from a human donor in good health. CDR3: CASSQYGGTEAFF. The CDR3 DNA reads as TGTGCCAGCAGCCAGTACGGCGGCACTGAAGCTTTCTTT.